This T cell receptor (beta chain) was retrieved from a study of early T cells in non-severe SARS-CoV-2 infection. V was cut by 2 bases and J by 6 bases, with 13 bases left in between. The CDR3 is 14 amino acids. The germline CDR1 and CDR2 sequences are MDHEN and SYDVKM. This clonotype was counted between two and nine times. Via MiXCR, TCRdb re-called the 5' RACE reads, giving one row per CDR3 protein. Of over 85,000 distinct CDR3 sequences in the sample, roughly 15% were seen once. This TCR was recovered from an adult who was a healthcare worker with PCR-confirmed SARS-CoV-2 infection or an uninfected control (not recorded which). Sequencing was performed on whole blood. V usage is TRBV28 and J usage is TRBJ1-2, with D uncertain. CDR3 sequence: CASSLSHRDNGYTF. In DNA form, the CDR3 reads TGTGCCAGCAGTTTAAGTCACAGAGACAATGGCTACACCTTC.